Below, 18 T cell receptor beta chains from the same sample are listed, as sequenced in a study of control samples from healthy donors and cancer patients. TCRdb keeps only in-frame clones here, not all; method: immunoSEQ multiplex PCR. The sample has 150,000 to 200,000 clones, approximately 92% seen once; the top ten hold about 1.5%. Sequencing was done on a sample of blood. The receptors were gathered from a man aged 18 to 29 in good health.

The rearrangement links TRBV19 to TRBJ2-2; D may be TRBD2 (5 bases). V gave up 11 bases and J gave up 4 bases, with 17 bases separating them. The V gene's germline CDR1 is LNHDA and CDR2 SQIVND (reference sequence). The CDR3 has 14 amino acids. The CDR3 region is CAVAGVTSTGELFF. CDR3 DNA: TGTGCCGTCGCCGGGGTTACTAGCACCGGGGAGCTGTTTTTT.

V usage is TRBV10-2 and J usage is TRBJ1-4, with D hard to call. V dropped 4 bases and J dropped 5 bases, with 8 bases sitting between them. The CDR3 has 13 amino acids. Germline lookup yields CDR1 WSHSY and CDR2 SAAADI. CDR3 DNA sequence: TGCGCCAGCAGTGCCGCCTCCAATGAAAAACTGTTTTTT. Amino acid sequence: CASSAASNEKLFF.

The rearrangement uses TRBV7-3 and TRBJ2-2; the match to TRBD2 covers 8 bases. This CDR3 contains 16 residues. Trimming took 2 bases from V and 3 from J; bases not matched to a gene: 5. Germline values: CDR1 SGHTA, CDR2 FQGTGA. CDR3 in DNA: TGTGCCAGCAGCTTATCAGGCGGGGGGTACACCGGGGAGCTGTTTTTT. This encodes CASSLSGGGYTGELFF.

V usage is TRBV6-5 and J usage is TRBJ2-3; tentatively, D is TRBD2 (6 bases). The CDR3 totals 14 residues. V dropped 6 bases and J dropped 2 bases, with 12 bases sitting between them. Per the germline V gene, CDR1 is MNHEY and CDR2 is SVGAGI. This CDR3 is CASSTSRNTDTQYF. The CDR3 DNA sequence: TGTGCCAGCAGCACTAGCCGAAACACAGATACGCAGTATTTT.

V usage is TRBV3-1 (or the pseudogene TRBV3-2) and J usage is TRBJ1-3; D ambiguous. With 2 bases removed from V and 4 bases from J, the gap between germline ends came to 3 bases. This CDR3 is built from 12 residues. Germline V CDR1 and CDR2: LGHDT, YNNKEL (reference sequence). The CDR3 sequence: CASSQSGNTIYF. The DNA for the CDR3 is TGTGCCAGCAGCCAAAGCGGAAACACCATATATTTT.

The gene calls are TRBV7-3 and TRBJ1-6; weak D call: TRBD1 (5 bases). From germline, CDR1 is SGHTA and CDR2 FQGTGA. This CDR3 spans 15 amino acids. Between the trimmed V and J ends, which lost 0 bases and 7 bases, there was a span of 10 bases. The CDR3 sequence: CASSLTGVSNSPLHF. The CDR3 coding sequence is TGTGCCAGCAGCTTAACAGGGGTGAGCAATTCACCCCTCCACTTT.

This clone appeared once. The genes are TRBV4-1 and TRBJ2-1; 13 bases agree with TRBD2. From germline, CDR1 is MGHRA and CDR2 YSYEKL. Trimming cost V 0 bases and J 9 bases; bases outside gene matches: 11. The CDR3 extends over 18 amino acids. DNA of the CDR3: TGCGCCAGCAGCCAAGATAGGGCTACTAGCGGGGGGGGATCTGAGCAGTTCTTC. Residues: CASSQDRATSGGGSEQFF.

The chain has TRBV19 and TRBJ2-2, with a weak D call TRBD1 (6 bases). Trimming pared 7 bases from V and 5 bases from J, leaving 32 bases between. Per the germline V gene, CDR1 is LNHDA and CDR2 is SQIVND (reference sequence). This CDR3 is 20 amino acids long. The CDR3 bases are TGTGCCAGTACCTTTGGACAGTTCGCAGTTAACTCTTATTGGACCGGGGAGCTGTTTTTT. This translates into CASTFGQFAVNSYWTGELFF.

The chain uses TRBV5-1 and TRBJ1-1, with TRBD1 as a possible D gene (5 bases). Germline V lookup: CDR1 SGHRS, CDR2 YFSETQ. This CDR3 spans 15 amino acids. V was cut by 2 bases and J by 0 bases, with 11 bases left in between. CDR3 protein: CASSFMGGLNTEAFF. The CDR3 DNA is TGCGCCAGCAGCTTTATGGGGGGGTTGAACACTGAAGCTTTCTTT.

The chain joins TRBV2 to TRBJ1-5; TRBD1 is a possible D gene (5 bases). The V and J ends lost 8 bases and 5 bases respectively, with 13 bases between them. The CDR3 sequence is 13 residues long. Germline CDR1 SNHLY, CDR2 FYNNEI. This chain's CDR3 is CASCQGGDQPQHF. As DNA, the CDR3 is TGTGCCAGCTGTCAGGGCGGGGATCAGCCCCAGCATTTT.

The chain has TRBV28 and TRBJ2-2; D is unclear. The V gene's germline CDR1 is MDHEN and CDR2 SYDVKM. The V end lost 4 bases, the J end lost 5 bases, and 14 bases lay between the germline ends. The CDR3 covers 15 residues. The chain's CDR3 is CASSSSDPGTGELFF. DNA for the CDR3: TGTGCCAGCAGTTCGAGCGATCCGGGTACCGGGGAGCTGTTTTTT.

The J gene is TRBJ2-2, the V gene TRBV24-1; D assignment may be TRBD1 or TRBD2 (5 bases each). Trimming cost V 3 bases and J 0 bases, with 10 bases left between them. This CDR3 has 16 residues. Per germline, CDR1 KGHDR and CDR2 SFDVKD. The DNA for the CDR3 is TGTGCCACCAGTGATCCCGGGACCTCGAACACCGGGGAGCTGTTTTTT. Protein sequence: CATSDPGTSNTGELFF.

This chain connects TRBV9 to TRBJ2-1; maybe TRBD1 (6 bases). The CDR3 sequence is 15 residues long. Per germline, CDR1 SGDLS and CDR2 YYNGEE. Trimming removed 0 bases from V and 3 bases from J, with 10 bases in between. The CDR3 nucleotides are TGTGCCAGCAGCGTAGGGGGGACAAGCTACAATGAGCAGTTCTTC. It codes for CASSVGGTSYNEQFF. Variable domain in full (rest from reference TRBV9 and TRBJ2-1): DSGVTQTPKHLITATGQRVTLRCSPRSGDLSVYWYQQSLDQGLQFLIQYYNGEERAKGNILERFSAQQFPDLHSELNLSSLELGDSALYFCASSVGGTSYNEQFFGPGTRLTVL.

The V and J genes are TRBV6-5 and TRBJ1-6; D not certain. The CDR3 has 12 amino acids. Germline assignment: CDR1 MNHEY and CDR2 SVGAGI. The ends were cut back, 3 bases at V and 11 bases at J, with 8 bases in the middle. The CDR3 DNA reads as TGTGCCAGCAGTTATCCCCTAGCACCCCTCCACTTT. It encodes CASSYPLAPLHF.

CDR3 sequence reads: CASSETPDSNQPQHF. The CDR3 nucleotides read TGTGCCAGCAGTGAAACCCCGGACAGCAATCAGCCCCAGCATTTT. The chain recombines TRBV6-1 with TRBJ1-5; D is undetermined. Germline V gene lookup returns CDR1 MNHNS and CDR2 SASEGT. With 2 bases removed from V and 1 base from J, the gap between germline ends came to 9 bases. The CDR3 runs 15 residues.

V is TRBV4-1 and J is TRBJ2-7, with 9 bases that match TRBD1. This CDR3 spans 15 amino acids. From germline, CDR1 is MGHRA and CDR2 YSYEKL. V was pared by 4 bases and J by 6 bases, with 10 bases of the junction left unmatched. DNA for the CDR3: TGCGCCAGCAGCCTCCGACAGGGGGATTTTGTCGAGCAGTACTTC. This codes for CASSLRQGDFVEQYF.

The V call is TRBV10-3, the J call TRBJ2-7; D is unresolved. V gave up 0 bases and J gave up 6 bases, with 6 bases separating them. The CDR3 is 12 residues long. Germline V gene sequence: CDR1 ENHRY, CDR2 SYGVKD. The CDR3 region is CAISESPFEQYF. The CDR3 DNA is TGTGCCATCAGTGAGTCGCCCTTCGAGCAGTACTTC.

CDR3 DNA: TGTGCCAGCAGCCTGGGGGGGACAGCCGGGAACAATGAGCAGTTCTTC. Its protein is CASSLGGTAGNNEQFF. The chain employs TRBV9 and TRBJ2-1, with D possibly being TRBD1 or TRBD2 (7 bases each). This CDR3 spans 16 amino acids. The germline V gene encodes CDR1 SGDLS and CDR2 YYNGEE. V lost 4 bases to trimming and J lost 5 bases, with 19 bases between them.